This TCR beta chain was recovered during a study of OX40 agonist ivuxolimab in advanced cancers. At the level of the study: Partial responses, seen in three patients, involved one hepatocellular carcinoma and two cutaneous melanomas.

Measured with immunoSEQ multiplex PCR; TCRdb has only the in-frame clones, and not every one. This table has tens of thousands of clones, around 78% appearing once. The CDR3 consists of 15 residues. Trimming removed 5 bases from V and 5 bases from J; junction bases left unmatched: 9. Germline CDR1 and CDR2: SGHRS and YFSETQ. The sample was CD4+ or CD8+ T cells sorted from blood, taken in a trial of the OX40 agonist ivuxolimab. This receptor was obtained from an adult with an advanced solid tumor such as melanoma, head and neck, liver or kidney cancer. The chain recombines TRBV5-1 with TRBJ2-5, with 10 bases aligning to TRBD2. This CDR3 reads CASSPSGGASETQYF. CDR3 bases: TGCGCCAGCAGTCCAAGCGGGGGGGCCTCCGAGACCCAGTACTTC.